The clone carrying this TCR beta chain appeared many times. Its antigen remains unknown. V lost 3 bases to trimming and J lost 5 bases; unmatched junction nucleotides: 10. The length of the CDR3 is 18 residues. Per the germline V gene, CDR1 is LGHNA and CDR2 is YNFKEQ. Construction of TCR beta libraries was performed using quantitative 5'-RACE with molecular barcodes. TCRdb re-analysed the 5' RACE reads in MiXCR, keeping a single row per CDR3 protein. The sample holds about 130,000 distinct CDR3 sequences; around 7.9% are singletons and the top ten take approximately 13%. This sample is drawn from a study of CD8 T cells in ankylosing spondylitis. Study-level findings and limits: Earlier work had already found some motif variants in reactive arthritis synovial fluid and blood. A TCR beta motif of 7 or 8 highly homologous variants appeared characteristic of ankylosing spondylitis blood. As reported, disease-linked clones showed significant enrichment in matched ankylosing spondylitis synovial fluid.

This TCR was recovered from a female donor with ankylosing spondylitis or in good health (not recorded which). The rearrangement joins TRBV4-2 to TRBJ2-2, with TRBD2 matching 12 bases. Sequenced sample: blood, either unsorted or a sorted T cell fraction (not recorded which). The CDR3, as DNA: TGTGCCAGCAGCCAGCTACTAGCGGGGGGCCCTACAACCGGGGAGCTGTTTTTT. This encodes CASSQLLAGGPTTGELFF.